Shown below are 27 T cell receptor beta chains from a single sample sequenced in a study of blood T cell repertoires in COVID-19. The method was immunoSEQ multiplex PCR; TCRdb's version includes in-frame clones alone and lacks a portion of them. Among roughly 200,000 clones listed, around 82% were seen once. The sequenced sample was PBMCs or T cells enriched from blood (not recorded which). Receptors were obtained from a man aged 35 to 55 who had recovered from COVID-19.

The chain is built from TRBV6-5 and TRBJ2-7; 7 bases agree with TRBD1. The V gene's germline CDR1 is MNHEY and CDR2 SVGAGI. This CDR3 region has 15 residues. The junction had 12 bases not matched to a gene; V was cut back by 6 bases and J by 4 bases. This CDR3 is CASRLQTGSWYEQYF. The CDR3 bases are TGTGCCAGCAGACTACAGACAGGGAGTTGGTACGAGCAGTACTTC.

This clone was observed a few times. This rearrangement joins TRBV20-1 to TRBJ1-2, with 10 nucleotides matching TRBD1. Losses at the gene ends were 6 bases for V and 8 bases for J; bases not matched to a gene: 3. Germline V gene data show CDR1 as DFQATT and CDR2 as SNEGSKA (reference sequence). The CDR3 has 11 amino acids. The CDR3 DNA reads TGCAGTGCCGGGACAGGGGTCGGCTACACCTTC. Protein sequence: CSAGTGVGYTF.

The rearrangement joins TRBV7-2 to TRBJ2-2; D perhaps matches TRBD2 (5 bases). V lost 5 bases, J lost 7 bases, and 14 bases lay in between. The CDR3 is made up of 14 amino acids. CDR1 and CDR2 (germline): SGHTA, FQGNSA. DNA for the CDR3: TGTGCCAGCAGCCTTTCTAGCTTCCGCGGGGAGCTGTTTTTT. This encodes CASSLSSFRGELFF.

The CDR3 DNA is TGTGCCAGTCGAAGACAGGAGACAGATAATTACAGGAGATTCGGTGAAGCTTTCTTT. This sequence encodes CASRRQETDNYRRFGEAFF. This chain links TRBV19 with TRBJ1-1; perhaps TRBD1 as D (6 bases). Trimming pared 8 bases from V and 7 bases from J, leaving 35 bases between. The CDR3 extends over 19 amino acids. Germline V lookup: CDR1 LNHDA, CDR2 SQIVND (reference sequence).

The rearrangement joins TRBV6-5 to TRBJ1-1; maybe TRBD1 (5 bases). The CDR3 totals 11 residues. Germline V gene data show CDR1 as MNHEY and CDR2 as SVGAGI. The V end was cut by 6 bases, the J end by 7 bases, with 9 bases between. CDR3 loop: CASSQGGEAFF. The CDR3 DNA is TGTGCCAGCAGCCAGGGCGGTGAAGCTTTCTTT.

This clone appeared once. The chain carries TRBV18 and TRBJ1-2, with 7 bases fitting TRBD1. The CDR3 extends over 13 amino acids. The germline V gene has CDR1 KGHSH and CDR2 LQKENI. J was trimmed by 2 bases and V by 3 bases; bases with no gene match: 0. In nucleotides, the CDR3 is TGTGCCAGCTCACCGGACAGGAACTATGGCTACACCTTC. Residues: CASSPDRNYGYTF.

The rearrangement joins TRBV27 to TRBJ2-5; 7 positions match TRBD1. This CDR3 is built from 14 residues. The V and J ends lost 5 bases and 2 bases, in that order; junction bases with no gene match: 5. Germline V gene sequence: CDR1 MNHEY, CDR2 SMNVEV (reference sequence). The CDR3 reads CASSPTGYQETQYF. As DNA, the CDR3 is TGTGCCAGCAGTCCGACAGGGTATCAAGAGACCCAGTACTTC.

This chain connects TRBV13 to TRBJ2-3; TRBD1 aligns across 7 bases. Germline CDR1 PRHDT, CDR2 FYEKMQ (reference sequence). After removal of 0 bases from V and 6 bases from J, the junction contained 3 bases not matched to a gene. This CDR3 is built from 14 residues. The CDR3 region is CASSLGRGPDTQYF. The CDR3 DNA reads TGTGCCAGCAGCTTAGGAAGGGGGCCGGATACGCAGTATTTT.

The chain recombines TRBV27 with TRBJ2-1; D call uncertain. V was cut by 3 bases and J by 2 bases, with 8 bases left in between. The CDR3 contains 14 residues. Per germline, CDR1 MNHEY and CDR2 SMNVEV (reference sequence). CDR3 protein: CASSFSLAYNEQFF. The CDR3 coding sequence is TGTGCCAGCAGTTTTAGTCTTGCCTACAATGAGCAGTTCTTC.

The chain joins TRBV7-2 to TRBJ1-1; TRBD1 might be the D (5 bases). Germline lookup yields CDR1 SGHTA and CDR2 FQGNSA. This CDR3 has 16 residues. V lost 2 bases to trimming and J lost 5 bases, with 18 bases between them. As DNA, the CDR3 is TGTGCCAGCAGCTTATTCCGGGGGGGATTAGGGACTGAAGCTTTCTTT. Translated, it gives CASSLFRGGLGTEAFF. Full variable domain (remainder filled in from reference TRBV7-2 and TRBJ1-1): GAGVSQSPSNKVTEKGKDVELRCDPISGHTALYWYRQSLGQGLEFLIYFQGNSAPDKSGLPSDRFSAERTGGSVSTLTIQRTQQEDSAVYLCASSLFRGGLGTEAFFGQGTRLTVV.

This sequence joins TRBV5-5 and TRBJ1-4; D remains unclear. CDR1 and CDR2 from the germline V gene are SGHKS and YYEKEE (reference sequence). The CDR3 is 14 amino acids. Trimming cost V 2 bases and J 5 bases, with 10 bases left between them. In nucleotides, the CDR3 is TGTGCCAGCAGCTTCGGGGTCTCAAATGAAAAACTGTTTTTT. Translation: CASSFGVSNEKLFF.

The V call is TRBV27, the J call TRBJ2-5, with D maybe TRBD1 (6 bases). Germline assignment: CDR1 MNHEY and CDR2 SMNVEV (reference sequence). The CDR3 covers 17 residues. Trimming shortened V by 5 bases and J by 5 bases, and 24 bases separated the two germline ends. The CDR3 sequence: CASSPIDRKAVWETQYF. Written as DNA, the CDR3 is TGTGCCAGCAGTCCAATTGACAGGAAGGCCGTTTGGGAGACCCAGTACTTC.

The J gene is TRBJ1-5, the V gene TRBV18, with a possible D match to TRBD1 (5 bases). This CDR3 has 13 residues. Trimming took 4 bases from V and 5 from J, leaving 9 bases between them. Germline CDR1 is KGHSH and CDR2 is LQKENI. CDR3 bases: TGTGCCAGCTCACGGGGGGAGGATCAGCCCCAGCATTTT. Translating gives CASSRGEDQPQHF.

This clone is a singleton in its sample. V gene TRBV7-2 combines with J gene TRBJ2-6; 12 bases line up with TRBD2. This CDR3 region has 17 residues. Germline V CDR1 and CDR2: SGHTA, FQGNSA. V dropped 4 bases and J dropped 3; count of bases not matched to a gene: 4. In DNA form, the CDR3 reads TGTGCCAGCAGCTGGACTAGCGGGATAAATGGGGCCAACGTCCTGACTTTC. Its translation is CASSWTSGINGANVLTF.

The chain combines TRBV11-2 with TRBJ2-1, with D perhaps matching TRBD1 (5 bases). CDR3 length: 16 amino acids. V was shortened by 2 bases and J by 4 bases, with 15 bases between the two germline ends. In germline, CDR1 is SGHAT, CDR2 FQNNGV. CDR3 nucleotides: TGTGCCAGCAGCTTAATTGGGGCAGGGTCTTACAATGAGCAGTTCTTC. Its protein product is CASSLIGAGSYNEQFF.

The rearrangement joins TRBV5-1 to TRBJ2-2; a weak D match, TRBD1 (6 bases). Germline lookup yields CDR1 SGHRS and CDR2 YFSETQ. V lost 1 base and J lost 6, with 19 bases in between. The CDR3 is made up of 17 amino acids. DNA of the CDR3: TGCGCCAGCAGCTTGAATACAGGGTCAATAAACGCCGGGGAGCTGTTTTTT. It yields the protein CASSLNTGSINAGELFF.

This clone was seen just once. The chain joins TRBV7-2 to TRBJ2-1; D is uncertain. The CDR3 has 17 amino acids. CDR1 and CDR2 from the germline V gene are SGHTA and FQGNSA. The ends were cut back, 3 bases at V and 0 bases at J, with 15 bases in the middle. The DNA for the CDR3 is TGTGCCAGCAGCTTTGCCCTGCTCTCGAGCTCCTACAATGAGCAGTTCTTC. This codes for CASSFALLSSSYNEQFF. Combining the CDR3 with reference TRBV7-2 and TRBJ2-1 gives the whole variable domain GAGVSQSPSNKVTEKGKDVELRCDPISGHTALYWYRQSLGQGLEFLIYFQGNSAPDKSGLPSDRFSAERTGGSVSTLTIQRTQQEDSAVYLCASSFALLSSSYNEQFFGPGTRLTVL.

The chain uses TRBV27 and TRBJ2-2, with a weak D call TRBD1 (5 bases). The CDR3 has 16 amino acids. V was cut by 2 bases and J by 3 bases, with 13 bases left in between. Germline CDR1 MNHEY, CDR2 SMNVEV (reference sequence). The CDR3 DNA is TGTGCCAGCAGTTTAAGGGGTAATTTGGACACCGGGGAGCTGTTTTTT. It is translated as CASSLRGNLDTGELFF.

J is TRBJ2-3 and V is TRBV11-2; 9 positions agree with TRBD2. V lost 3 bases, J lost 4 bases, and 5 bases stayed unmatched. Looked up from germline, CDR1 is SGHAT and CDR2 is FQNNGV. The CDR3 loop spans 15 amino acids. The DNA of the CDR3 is TGTGCCAGCAGCTTGTTAGCGGGAGCGCCAGATACGCAGTATTTT. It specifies CASSLLAGAPDTQYF.

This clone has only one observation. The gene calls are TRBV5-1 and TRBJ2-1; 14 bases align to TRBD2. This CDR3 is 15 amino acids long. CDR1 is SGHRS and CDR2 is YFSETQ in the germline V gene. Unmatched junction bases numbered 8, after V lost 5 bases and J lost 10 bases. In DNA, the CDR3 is TGCGCCAGCAGTCCAGGGACTAGCGGGAGTGGAGAGCAGTTCTTC. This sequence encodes CASSPGTSGSGEQFF.

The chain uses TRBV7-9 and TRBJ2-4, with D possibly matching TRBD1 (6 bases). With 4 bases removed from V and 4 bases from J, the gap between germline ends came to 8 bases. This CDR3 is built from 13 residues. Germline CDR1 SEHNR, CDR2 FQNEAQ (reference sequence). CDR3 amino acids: CASSSGEKNIQYF. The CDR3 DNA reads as TGTGCCAGCAGCTCAGGGGAGAAAAACATTCAGTACTTC.

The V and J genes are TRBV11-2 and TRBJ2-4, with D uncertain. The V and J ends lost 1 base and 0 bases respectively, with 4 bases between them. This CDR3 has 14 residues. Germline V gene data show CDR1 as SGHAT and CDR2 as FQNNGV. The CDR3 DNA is TGTGCCAGCAGCTTAGGAGTAGCCAAAAACATTCAGTACTTC. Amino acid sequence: CASSLGVAKNIQYF.

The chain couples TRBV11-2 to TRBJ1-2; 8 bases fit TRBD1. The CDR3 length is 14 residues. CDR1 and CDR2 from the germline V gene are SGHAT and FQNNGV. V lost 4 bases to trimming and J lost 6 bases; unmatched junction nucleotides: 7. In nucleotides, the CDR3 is TGTGCCAGCAGCTCCCGGACAGGGACGGATGGCTACACCTTC. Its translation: CASSSRTGTDGYTF.

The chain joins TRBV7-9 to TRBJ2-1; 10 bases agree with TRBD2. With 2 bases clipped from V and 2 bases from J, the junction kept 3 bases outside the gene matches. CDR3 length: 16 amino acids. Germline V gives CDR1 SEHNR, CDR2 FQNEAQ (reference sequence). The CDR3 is CASSLSGRVPYNEQFF. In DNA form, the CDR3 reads TGTGCCAGCAGCTTAAGCGGGAGGGTCCCCTACAATGAGCAGTTCTTC.

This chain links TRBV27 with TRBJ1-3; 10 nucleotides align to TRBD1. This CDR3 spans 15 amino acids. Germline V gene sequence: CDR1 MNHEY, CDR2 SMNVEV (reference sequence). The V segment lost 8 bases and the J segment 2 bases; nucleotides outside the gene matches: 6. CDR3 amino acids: CASRLGTGAGNTIYF. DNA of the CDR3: TGTGCCAGCCGCTTAGGGACAGGGGCTGGAAACACCATATATTTT.

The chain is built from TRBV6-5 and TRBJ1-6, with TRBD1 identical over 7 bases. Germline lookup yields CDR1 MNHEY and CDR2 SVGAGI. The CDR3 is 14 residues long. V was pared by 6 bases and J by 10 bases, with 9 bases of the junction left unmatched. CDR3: CASRRQGRGSPLHF. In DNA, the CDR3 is TGTGCCAGCAGAAGACAGGGTAGGGGATCACCCCTCCACTTT.

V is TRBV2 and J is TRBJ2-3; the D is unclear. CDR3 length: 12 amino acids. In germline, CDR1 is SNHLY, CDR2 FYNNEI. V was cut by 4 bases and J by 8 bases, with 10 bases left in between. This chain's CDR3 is CASSGDSGTQYF. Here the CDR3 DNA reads TGTGCCAGCAGTGGAGACTCGGGTACGCAGTATTTT.